The 14 T cell receptor beta chains below all came from one sample that was sequenced in a study of T cells in Graves' hyperthyroidism and ophthalmopathy. It was RNA transcripts that yielded the amplified TCR beta CDR3 regions. The primer set for the first-round RT-PCR of the TCR CDR3 was HTBI. Via MiXCR, TCRdb re-called the multiplex PCR reads, giving one row per CDR3 protein. The sample has approximately 220,000 distinct CDR3 sequences, about 17% seen once. The specimen was blood. These TCRs come from a man aged 40-50 years with Graves' hyperthyroidism.

This clonotype was seen many times. The chain carries TRBV28 and TRBJ2-7, with TRBD2 matching 11 bases. With V trimmed by 5 bases and J by 4 bases, 4 bases remained unmatched. The CDR3 consists of 14 residues. Germline V gives CDR1 MDHEN, CDR2 SYDVKM. CDR3 coding DNA: TGTGCCAGCAGTCTAGCGGGGGGTACTTACGAGCAGTACTTC. This sequence encodes CASSLAGGTYEQYF.

On this clonotype itself: One junction end disagrees with the germline gene, perhaps due to a read error. The V call is TRBV10-3, the J call TRBJ1-5; D not certain. Germline CDR1 reads ENHRY; CDR2 reads SYGVKD. This CDR3 is built from 15 residues. DNA of the CDR3: TGTGCCAGCAGTTTATCATCCGGGAGCAATCAGCCCCAGCATTTT. Translating gives CASSLSSGSNQPQHF.

The chain links TRBV5-1 to TRBJ1-6; TRBD1 is a possible D gene (6 bases). V was cut by 4 bases and J by 10 bases, with 21 bases left in between. This CDR3 contains 16 residues. Per the germline V gene, CDR1 is SGHRS and CDR2 is YFSETQ. For the CDR3, the DNA is TGCGCCAGCAGCCTGGGAGCGGGGGGCCGTGGGTCACCCCTCCACTTT. This translates into CASSLGAGGRGSPLHF.

This clonotype was picked up a small number of times. The V and J genes are TRBV9 and TRBJ2-7; the match to TRBD2 covers 8 bases. The V segment lost 3 bases and the J segment 7 bases; nucleotides outside the gene matches: 9. This CDR3 has 14 residues. Per the germline V gene, CDR1 is SGDLS and CDR2 is YYNGEE. Written as DNA, the CDR3 is TGTGCCAGCAGCGCGGGGGGGGGGCTAGCGGAGCAGTACTTC. This codes for CASSAGGGLAEQYF. The complete variable domain, with remaining parts taken from reference TRBV9 and TRBJ2-7, reads DSGVTQTPKHLITATGQRVTLRCSPRSGDLSVYWYQQSLDQGLQFLIQYYNGEERAKGNILERFSAQQFPDLHSELNLSSLELGDSALYFCASSAGGGLAEQYFGPGTRLTVT.

The chain links TRBV6-2 or TRBV6-3 to TRBJ1-5, with a tentative D call TRBD1 (5 bases). Trimming left V 4 bases short and J 3 bases short, with 7 bases between. Germline V gene data show CDR1 as MNHEY and CDR2 as SVGEGT. The CDR3 extends over 13 amino acids. CDR3 nucleotides: TGTGCCAGCAGTTGGGGCCCCAATCAGCCCCAGCATTTT. Translation: CASSWGPNQPQHF.

J is TRBJ2-7 and V is TRBV6-1; 8 nucleotides align to TRBD1. The length of the CDR3 is 14 residues. Looked up from germline, CDR1 is MNHNS and CDR2 is SASEGT. J was trimmed by 5 bases and V by 6 bases; bases with no gene match: 9. The CDR3, as DNA: TGTGCCAGCAGACCGACAGGGGCGTCTCACGAGCAGTACTTC. Its translation: CASRPTGASHEQYF.

A few counts support this clonotype. The J gene is TRBJ1-2, the V gene TRBV2; TRBD1 aligns across 7 bases. The CDR3 spans 14 residues. CDR1 and CDR2 (germline): SNHLY, FYNNEI. With 6 bases clipped from V and 6 bases from J, the junction kept 10 bases outside the gene matches. Here the CDR3 reads CASRPLRGLDGYTF. DNA for the CDR3: TGTGCCAGCAGACCCCTAAGGGGGCTGGATGGCTACACCTTC.

For this clonotype: A much bigger clone sits one base away, suggesting this may be a read error. This sequence joins TRBV7-6 and TRBJ2-1; D unresolved. Germline V gives CDR1 SGHVS, CDR2 FNYEAQ. The CDR3 is 12 residues long. CDR3 DNA: TGTGCCGGCAGCCCCTCCGTGAATGAGCAGTTCTTC. Its translation: CAGSPSVNEQFF.

This clonotype was observed many times. The rearrangement uses TRBV3-1 and TRBJ2-7; no reliable D call. Germline-derived CDR1 and CDR2 are LGHDT and YNNKEL (reference sequence). The length of the CDR3 is 13 residues. Deletions cut 1 base from V and 2 bases from J, with 6 bases between. The DNA of the CDR3 is TGTGCCAGCAGCCAAGGTTCAACCTACGAGCAGTACTTC. Amino acids: CASSQGSTYEQYF.

This clonotype was seen a handful of times. The gene calls are TRBV6-1 and TRBJ2-1; D might be TRBD2 (5 bases). Per germline, CDR1 MNHNS and CDR2 SASEGT. With 3 bases removed from V and 7 bases from J, the gap between germline ends came to 16 bases. The CDR3 sequence is 15 residues long. This CDR3 is CASSDGAVDSNEQFF. DNA for the CDR3: TGTGCCAGCAGTGACGGAGCTGTGGACTCAAATGAGCAGTTCTTC.

This clonotype was picked up a small number of times. This chain uses TRBV4-3 with TRBJ2-7; the D gene is possibly TRBD1 (6 bases). This CDR3 has 13 amino acids. Looked up from germline, CDR1 is LGHNA and CDR2 is YSLEER. V was trimmed by 2 bases and J by 4 bases, leaving 9 bases between them. The DNA of the CDR3 is TGCGCCAGCAGCCAACTTACAGGGTACGAGCAGTACTTC. Its protein product is CASSQLTGYEQYF.

This clonotype has ten or more counts. The rearrangement links TRBV2 to TRBJ1-2, with 8 bases aligning to TRBD1. Germline V gene data show CDR1 as SNHLY and CDR2 as FYNNEI. J was trimmed by 4 bases and V by 6 bases; bases with no gene match: 4. This CDR3 has 13 residues. The CDR3 coding sequence is TGTGCCAGCAGGACAGGGGCGGCCTATGGCTACACCTTC. This sequence encodes CASRTGAAYGYTF.

This clonotype came up many times. The V and J genes are TRBV6-6 and TRBJ1-1; perhaps TRBD1 as D (5 bases). With 0 bases removed from V and 11 bases from J, the gap between germline ends came to 13 bases. CDR1 and CDR2 (germline): MNHNY, SVGAGI (reference sequence). CDR3 size: 13 residues. DNA of the CDR3: TGTGCCAGCAGTTACTCGGGTCAGGGAGCGGCTTTCTTT. It is translated as CASSYSGQGAAFF.

The rearrangement joins TRBV24-1 to TRBJ2-3; TRBD2 agrees at 9 bases. V lost 3 bases to trimming and J lost 2 bases; unmatched junction nucleotides: 5. This CDR3 has 16 amino acids. Germline V gene lookup returns CDR1 KGHDR and CDR2 SFDVKD. The CDR3 nucleotides are TGTGCCACCAGTGATCTGGTAGCGGGGGACACAGATACGCAGTATTTT. Encoded protein: CATSDLVAGDTDTQYF.